This entry lists 20 T cell receptor beta chains sequenced from one sample in a study of tumor-infiltrating lymphocytes in primary liver carcinoma. A constant-region primer primed TCR beta cDNA synthesis from 400 to 600 ng of total RNA. Construction of TCR beta libraries relied on three successive nested multiplex PCR rounds employing slightly modified ARM-PCR. Both of the initial two PCR rounds ran for approximately 11 cycles and employed TRBV1-TRBV30 forward primers alongside a C-beta reverse primer. Via MiXCR, TCRdb re-called the multiplex PCR reads, giving one row per CDR3 protein. The data show approximately 73,000 distinct CDR3 sequences, with 70% to 75% seen just once and approximately 13% held by the top ten. Taking about 17-32 mg of unsorted bulk tissue, the authors co-extracted RNA and DNA. Sequences were obtained from liver tumor tissue from sampling region 4. Sample subset: tumor region T4, right-lateral pole. Every receptor here comes from a woman aged 60-70 years with primary liver carcinoma and hepatitis B virus infection.

The sample holds many counts of this clonotype. The V gene is TRBV15, the J gene TRBJ2-1, with 10 bases that match TRBD2. This CDR3 is 14 amino acids long. Per the germline V gene, CDR1 is LNHNV and CDR2 is YYDKDF (reference sequence). Trimming cost V 8 bases and J 4 bases; bases outside gene matches: 5. The CDR3 nucleotides are TGTGCCACCCAGGGGACTAGCGTATACAATGAGCAGTTCTTC. It encodes CATQGTSVYNEQFF.

Remarks on this clonotype: A single base separates this from a much larger clone, so it may be a read error. The chain is built from TRBV5-8 and TRBJ1-5; weak D call: TRBD1 (5 bases). V gave up 7 bases and J gave up 6 bases, with 20 bases separating them. Germline lookup yields CDR1 SGHTS and CDR2 YDEGEE. The CDR3 length is 15 residues. The CDR3: CASQVLTWGGQPQHF. The CDR3 coding sequence is TGTGCCAGCCAAGTCCTGACATGGGGCGGTCAGCCCCAGCATTTT.

This clonotype was seen just once. Given a much more abundant clone one base away, this may be a read error. This chain links TRBV28 with TRBJ1-2, with D perhaps TRBD1 (5 bases). This CDR3 is built from 15 residues. From germline, CDR1 is MDHEN and CDR2 SYDVKM. CDR3 sequence: CASSILGTANYGYIF. The CDR3 nucleotides read TGTGCCAGCAGTATTCTTGGGACGGCGAACTATGGCTACATCTTC.

This clonotype was seen many times. V is TRBV11-2 and J is TRBJ2-7; D unresolved. V was trimmed by 4 bases and J by 6 bases, leaving 19 bases between them. Per the germline V gene, CDR1 is SGHAT and CDR2 is FQNNGV. The CDR3 totals 15 residues. This CDR3 is CASSSGRLYAREQYF. In DNA form, the CDR3 reads TGTGCCAGCAGCTCCGGACGGCTTTACGCGCGCGAGCAGTACTTC.

This clonotype was observed a handful of times. The chain is built from TRBV23-1 and TRBJ2-7; maybe TRBD2 (7 bases). TRBV23-1 is labeled an ORF, and its function is uncertain. This CDR3 is 16 amino acids long. Trimming cost V 5 bases and J 2 bases, with 19 bases left between them. The DNA of the CDR3 is TGCGCCAGCAGTAGGGGGAGGGGGACCCGGCCCTACGAGCAGTACTTC. Translation: CASSRGRGTRPYEQYF.

The table lists this clonotype with many counts. The chain recombines TRBV7-9 with TRBJ1-2; D unclear. Germline CDR1 is SEHNR and CDR2 is FQNEAQ (reference sequence). V was clipped by 5 bases and J by 7 bases, with 11 bases between them. This CDR3 comprises 12 residues. The CDR3 sequence is CASSPTQGGYTF. CDR3 bases: TGTGCCAGCAGCCCCACCCAAGGTGGCTACACCTTC.

Details on this clonotype: This sequence may be a read error, since a much larger clone differs from it by one base. This sequence joins TRBV7-9 and TRBJ2-7, with D tentatively TRBD1 (6 bases). The CDR3 totals 14 residues. Germline-derived CDR1 and CDR2 are SEHNR and FQNEAQ (reference sequence). V gave up 4 bases and J gave up 2 bases, with 12 bases separating them. The CDR3 is CASSSDRIAYEQYF. CDR3 coding DNA: TGTGCCAGCAGCTCCGACAGGATTGCCTACGAGCAGTACTTC.

The table lists this clonotype with a count of one. The junction does not match germline at one end; this may be a read error. V and J are TRBV4-1 and TRBJ1-5, with D hard to call. The CDR3 extends over 13 amino acids. The germline gives CDR1 MGHRA, CDR2 YSYEKL. CDR3 sequence: CASSQGRAHPQHF. CDR3 nucleotide sequence: TGCGCCAGCAGCCAAGGGAGAGCTCATCCCCAACATTTT.

On this clonotype: Sequence at one end of the junction differs from germline and may be a read error. V and J are TRBV11-3 and TRBJ2-1; 8 positions agree with TRBD2. The length of the CDR3 is 17 residues. CDR1 is SGHNT, CDR2 YENEEA, per germline. CDR3 amino acids: CASSFGGARTMGNEHFF. CDR3 nucleotides: TGTGCCAGCAGCTTCGGGGGGGCGCGGACCATGGGCAATGAGCACTTCTTC.

A remark on this clonotype: The junction and the germline gene differ at one end; a read error may be behind it. The V call is TRBV5-1, the J call TRBJ2-7; 10 positions match TRBD1. The germline V gene has CDR1 SGHRS and CDR2 YFSETQ. This CDR3 has 16 residues. The CDR3 spells CTSSSRDRGLSYEQYF. In DNA form, the CDR3 reads TGCACCAGCAGCTCCCGGGACAGGGGCCTCTCCTACGAGCAGTACTTC. The entire variable domain, with the rest obtained from reference TRBV5-1 and TRBJ2-7, is as follows: KAGVTQTPRYLIKTRGQQVTLSCSPISGHRSVSWYQQTPGQGLQFLFEYFSETQRNKGNFPGRFSGRQFSNSRSEMNVSTLELGDSALYLCTSSSRDRGLSYEQYFGPGTRLTVT.

Notes on this clonotype: A much more abundant neighbour one base away suggests this may be a read error. The chain carries TRBV5-8 and TRBJ2-7; tentatively, D is TRBD2 (5 bases). The CDR3 has 15 residues. Germline V CDR1 and CDR2: SGHTS, YDEGEE. The CDR3 coding sequence is TGTACCAGCAGCGACCGAACTAAGCGGAGCAACGAGCAGTACTTC. It yields the protein CTSSDRTKRSNEQYF.

This clonotype turned up a few times. Sequence at one end of the junction differs from germline and may be a read error. V is TRBV6-2 or TRBV6-3 and J is TRBJ2-5; possibly TRBD1 for D (5 bases). There are 16 residues in the CDR3. Germline loops: CDR1 MNHEY, CDR2 SVGEGT. The CDR3 DNA reads as TGTGCCAGCAGTTACCCACCCTGGGGCGTCCAAGAGACGCAGTACTTC. Protein product: CASSYPPWGVQETQYF.

This clonotype was seen repeatedly, ten times or more. The chain employs TRBV28 and TRBJ2-7; 8 bases line up with TRBD1. CDR1 is MDHEN, CDR2 SYDVKM, per germline. Trimming removed 10 bases from V and 4 bases from J; junction bases left unmatched: 12. The CDR3 contains 14 residues. In DNA, the CDR3 is TGTGCCACCCATTTCGGGACAGGCATATACGAGCAGTACTTC. Translated, it gives CATHFGTGIYEQYF.

In its sample, this clonotype was seen many times. As DNA, the CDR3 is TGTGCCTGGAGGGGGGAATCTAGCAATCAGCCCCAGCATTTT. It translates to CAWRGESSNQPQHF. This chain joins TRBV30 and TRBJ1-5; tentative D call: TRBD1 (5 bases). Trimming left V 3 bases short and J 0 bases short, with 9 bases between. In germline, CDR1 is GTSNPN, CDR2 SVGIG (reference sequence). The CDR3 loop spans 14 amino acids.

This clonotype was recorded only once. Given a much more abundant clone one base away, this may be a read error. The chain uses TRBV5-1 and TRBJ1-1; D uncertain. V lost 0 bases and J lost 5, with 5 bases in between. The CDR3 extends over 12 amino acids. Germline lookup yields CDR1 SGHRS and CDR2 YFSETQ. The CDR3 nucleotides are TGCGCCAGCAGCTTGGTCAGGACTGAAGCTTTCTTT. This translates into CASSLVRTEAFF.

This clonotype was counted only a few times. The CDR3 does not end in the conserved phenylalanine or tryptophan, so this is likely a read error. The chain carries TRBV6-5 and TRBJ1-1, with D possibly TRBD1 on 5 matching bases. Trimming removed 10 bases at V and 3 bases at J, with 12 bases between. The CDR3 extends over 12 amino acids. Germline assignment: CDR1 MNHEY and CDR2 SVGAGI. CDR3 bases: TGTGCCAACAAGGGGAGGTACACTGAAGCTTTCTCT. Translated: CANKGRYTEAFS.

In the case of this clonotype: No conserved phenylalanine or tryptophan ends this CDR3, so it is likely a read error. The rearrangement joins TRBV5-6 to TRBJ2-1; TRBD2 might be the D (6 bases). The germline V gene has CDR1 SGHDT and CDR2 YYEEEE. V lost 8 bases to trimming and J lost 4 bases, with 19 bases between them. The CDR3 contains 15 residues. The CDR3 DNA is TGTGCCAGTCAAGACCGGGGGAACTTTTACAATGAGCAGTTCCTC. It translates to CASQDRGNFYNEQFL.

Comment on this clonotype: Being one base from a much bigger clone, this may be a read error. The chain employs TRBV30 and TRBJ1-1; D call uncertain. From germline, CDR1 is GTSNPN and CDR2 SVGIG (reference sequence). CDR3 length: 13 residues. This CDR3 reads CAWRVGGITEASF. The CDR3 DNA reads as TGTGCCTGGAGGGTAGGAGGGATCACTGAAGCTTCCTTT.

V gene TRBV28 combines with J gene TRBJ2-1, with TRBD2 matching over 8 bases. Germline CDR1 is MDHEN and CDR2 is SYDVKM. This CDR3 region has 14 residues. Trimming removed 1 base from V and 15 bases from J; junction bases left unmatched: 11. The CDR3 region is CASSLSGLAGSLFF. The CDR3 bases are TGTGCCAGCAGTTTATCCGGTCTAGCGGGTAGTCTGTTCTTC.

Worth noting for this clonotype: The junction does not match germline at one end; this may be a read error. The rearrangement joins TRBV6-2 or TRBV6-3 to TRBJ1-1, with 7 bases identical to TRBD1. This CDR3 is 13 amino acids long. Germline lookup yields CDR1 MNHEY and CDR2 SVGEGT. The CDR3 reads CVRNRGENTESFF. In nucleotides, the CDR3 is TGTGTCAGAAACAGGGGTGAAAACACTGAATCTTTCTTT.